This TCR beta chain appears in the sequencing data of a study of shared clonotypes between healthy human individuals. Study findings and constraints: Sorted-subset samples were not fully sequenced, rarefaction indicated.

CD45RO-negative, CCR7-positively selected cells formed the naive CD8 fraction, excluding terminally differentiated effector memory CD45RA+ cells. The table came from immunoSEQ multiplex PCR; TCRdb's copy has only in-frame clones and leaves some out. Among about 2.1 million clones, 93% were seen once, and the ten largest hold more than 1.5%. To note about this clone: Antigen specificity is unknown.

This CDR3 comprises 13 residues. The chain combines TRBV21-1 with TRBJ1-1; the table calls TRBD1, which could not be checked here. TRBV21-1 is annotated as a pseudogene. Sequences were obtained from naive CD8+ T cells from PBMCs. The receptor was isolated from a man between 18 and 35 years old in good health. Some clones in this sample may be carry-over from other donors' samples. The CDR3 DNA reads as TGTGCCAGCTCTCCAGGGCCTGGCACTGAAGCTTTCTTT. Translation gives CASSPGPGTEAFF.